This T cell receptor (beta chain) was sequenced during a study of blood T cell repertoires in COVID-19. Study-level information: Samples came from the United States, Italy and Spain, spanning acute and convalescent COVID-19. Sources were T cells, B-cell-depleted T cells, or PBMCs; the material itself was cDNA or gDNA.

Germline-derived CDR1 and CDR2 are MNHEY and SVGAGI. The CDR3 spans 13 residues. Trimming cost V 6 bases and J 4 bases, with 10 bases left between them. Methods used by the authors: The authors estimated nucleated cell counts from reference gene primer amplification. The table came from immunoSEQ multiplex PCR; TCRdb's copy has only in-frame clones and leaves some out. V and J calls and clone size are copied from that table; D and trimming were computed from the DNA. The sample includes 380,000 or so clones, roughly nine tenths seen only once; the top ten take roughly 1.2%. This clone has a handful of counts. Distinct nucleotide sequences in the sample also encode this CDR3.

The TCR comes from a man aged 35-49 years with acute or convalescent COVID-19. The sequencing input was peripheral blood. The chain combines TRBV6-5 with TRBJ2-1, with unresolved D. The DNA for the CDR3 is TGTGCCAGCAGCTCGACTGGATACAATGAGCAGTTCTTC. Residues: CASSSTGYNEQFF.